Listed below are T cell receptor beta chains from one sample, sequenced in a study of patients and donors after allogeneic stem cell transplantation. Using its own MiXCR run on the RT-PCR reads, TCRdb lists one record per CDR3 protein. Among about 960,000 distinct CDR3 sequences, more than 15% were seen once, and the ten largest hold 5% to 6.5%. The sample comprised blood, either unsorted or a sorted T cell fraction (not recorded which). These TCRs come from a human donor who was either an allogeneic HSCT recipient or a stem cell or donor lymphocyte infusion donor (not recorded which). It is not recorded whose cells these are; they may come from a transplant donor. Both conserved end residues are part of each CDR3. The D gene is left open where the match is weak. Size is omitted from some rows. Given values are once, few, many or a class for expanded clones.

CDR3 length,J gene,D gene,clone size,V gene,CDR3 protein,CDR3 DNA
15,TRBJ2-1,TRBD2,many,TRBV5-1,CASSSLAGGLNEQFF,TGTGCCAGCAGCTCCCTAGCGGGAGGGTTGAATGAGCAGTTCTTC
16,TRBJ1-6,NA,NA,TRBV6-1,CASSLRTGGANSPLHF,TGTGCCAGCTCTCTCCGAACCGGGGGAGCGAATTCACCCCTCCACTTT
16,TRBJ2-5,NA,NA,TRBV5-5,CASSLVRQAYQETQYF,TGTGCCAGCAGCTTGGTGAGGCAGGCCTATCAAGAGACCCAGTACTTC
13,TRBJ2-7,NA,few,TRBV20-1,CSALRANTYEQYF,TGCAGTGCCCTCCGGGCTAACACCTACGAGCAGTACTTC
17,TRBJ2-7,NA,few,TRBV12-3/TRBV12-4,CASSPTSRSNNSYEQYF,TGTGCCAGCAGCCCCACAAGCCGATCGAACAACTCCTACGAGCAGTACTTC
13,TRBJ1-1,TRBD1,NA,TRBV5-1,CASSLDWDREAFF,TGCGCCAGCAGCTTGGACTGGGACAGGGAGGCTTTCTTT
16,TRBJ2-3,TRBD2,NA,TRBV20-1,CSARELTSGSTDTQYF,TGCAGTGCTAGGGAACTTACTAGCGGAAGCACAGATACGCAGTATTTT
15,TRBJ1-1,NA,NA,TRBV12-5,CASGDHPGGGTEAFF,TGTGCTAGTGGTGATCACCCGGGGGGGGGCACTGAAGCTTTCTTT
14,TRBJ2-5,NA,few,TRBV2,CASSEGSGMGTQYF,TGTGCCAGCAGTGAAGGGTCGGGCATGGGGACCCAGTACTTC
17,TRBJ1-6,NA,NA,TRBV5-1,CASSRREASSYNSPLHF,TGCGCCAGCAGCCGGAGGGAGGCAAGCTCCTATAATTCACCCCTCCACTTT
19,TRBJ2-3,TRBD2,few,TRBV6-5,CASSYVPLAGGLGTDTQYF,TGTGCCAGCAGTTACGTTCCCTTAGCGGGGGGTCTCGGCACAGATACGCAGTATTTT
15,TRBJ1-2,TRBD1,NA,TRBV12-3/TRBV12-4,CASSSPQGAVYGYTF,TGTGCCAGCAGTTCACCCCAGGGGGCGGTTTATGGCTACACCTTC
15,TRBJ2-1,TRBD2,few,TRBV12-3/TRBV12-4,CASSGLAGNGDEQFF,TGTGCCAGCAGTGGACTAGCGGGAAACGGAGATGAGCAGTTCTTC
15,TRBJ2-1,TRBD2,few,TRBV7-9,CASSHSGSSWNEQFF,TGTGCCAGCAGCCATAGCGGGAGTTCATGGAATGAGCAGTTCTTC
9,TRBJ2-3,NA,NA,TRBV2,CASARTQYF,TGTGCCAGCGCTCGTACGCAGTATTTT
16,TRBJ2-6,NA,NA,TRBV10-3,CAISESSASGANVLTF,TGTGCCATCAGTGAGTCGTCGGCCTCTGGGGCCAACGTCCTGACTTTC
17,TRBJ2-7,NA,NA,TRBV5-1,CASSSDPIADLRGEQYF,TGCGCCAGCAGCTCCGATCCAATAGCCGATCTAAGAGGGGAGCAGTACTTC
15,TRBJ2-7,NA,few,TRBV27,CASSWDSSRPYEQYF,TGTGCCAGCAGTTGGGACTCGAGCAGGCCCTACGAGCAGTACTTC
15,TRBJ2-5,NA,NA,TRBV5-1,CASSLGSREQETQYF,TGCGCCAGCAGCTTGGGTTCCAGGGAGCAAGAGACCCAGTACTTC
13,TRBJ2-2,NA,NA,TRBV27,CASSFVRYGELFF,TGTGCCAGCAGTTTTGTTCGATACGGGGAGCTGTTTTTT
16,TRBJ2-1,TRBD2,NA,TRBV5-1,CASCPQTSGGYNEQFF,TGCGCCAGCTGCCCCCAGACTAGCGGGGGATACAATGAGCAGTTCTTC
15,TRBJ2-4,NA,few,TRBV29-1,CSASRRTVAKNIQYF,TGCAGCGCAAGCCGACGGACAGTAGCCAAAAACATTCAGTACTTC
17,TRBJ1-6,NA,NA,TRBV12-3/TRBV12-4,CASSNSLTGPMNSPLHF,TGTGCCAGCAGTAACTCCCTTACAGGGCCGATGAATTCACCCCTCCACTTT
13,TRBJ1-1,NA,NA,TRBV2,CASRKEGNTEAFF,TGTGCCAGCAGAAAGGAGGGGAACACTGAAGCTTTCTTT
14,TRBJ2-3,NA,few,TRBV15,CATSRDPGTDTQYF,TGTGCCACCAGCAGAGATCCAGGCACAGATACGCAGTATTTT
16,TRBJ1-2,TRBD1,NA,TRBV4-1,CASSQRAGGSNYGYTF,TGCGCCAGCAGCCAAAGAGCAGGGGGTAGTAACTATGGCTACACCTTC
14,TRBJ1-2,NA,NA,TRBV7-9,CASSLEFGGYGYTF,TGTGCCAGCAGCTTAGAGTTCGGGGGTTATGGCTACACCTTC
17,TRBJ1-3,NA,NA,TRBV6-5,CASSSTRRSGSGNTIYF,TGTGCCAGCAGTTCCACTCGAAGGTCAGGCTCTGGAAACACCATATATTTT
15,TRBJ2-1,NA,many,TRBV24-1,CATSDWGAVYNEQFF,TGTGCCACCAGTGATTGGGGGGCCGTATACAATGAGCAGTTCTTC
10,TRBJ2-7,TRBD1,NA,TRBV30,CALDRVEQYF,TGTGCCTTGGACAGGGTTGAGCAGTACTTC
13,TRBJ2-2,NA,NA,TRBV29-1,CSVVRSWDGELFF,TGCAGCGTTGTACGGAGTTGGGACGGGGAGCTGTTTTTT
16,TRBJ2-5,NA,NA,TRBV24-1,CATSDWPLGGEETQYF,TGTGCCACCAGTGATTGGCCCCTGGGGGGCGAAGAGACCCAGTACTTC
14,TRBJ1-1,TRBD1,few,TRBV6-1,CASSRDRVDTEAFF,TGTGCCAGCAGTCGGGACAGGGTGGACACTGAAGCTTTCTTT
16,TRBJ2-7,NA,few,TRBV5-1,CASSLGTGQSSYEQYF,TGCGCCAGCAGCTTGGGCACCGGACAGAGCTCCTACGAGCAGTACTTC
12,TRBJ1-1,NA,NA,TRBV11-2,CASSFIDPEAFF,TGTGCCAGCAGCTTCATAGATCCGGAAGCTTTCTTT
16,TRBJ2-5,TRBD1,NA,TRBV6-5,CASSSDRGRVSQTQYF,TGTGCCAGCAGTTCCGACAGGGGGCGAGTTTCCCAGACCCAGTACTTC
16,TRBJ2-5,TRBD2,NA,TRBV7-6,CASSLRRGDFQETQYF,TGTGCCAGCAGCTTACGGCGGGGGGACTTCCAAGAGACCCAGTACTTC
16,TRBJ2-1,TRBD1,NA,TRBV4-1,CASSQEGRGSYNEQFF,TGCGCCAGCAGCCAAGAGGGCAGGGGGTCCTACAATGAGCAGTTCTTC
16,TRBJ2-2,NA,NA,TRBV29-1,CSVERWGSPNTGELFF,TGCAGCGTTGAAAGGTGGGGGAGTCCGAACACCGGGGAGCTGTTTTTT
13,TRBJ2-7,NA,once,TRBV29-1,CSVEKRESGEQYF,TGCAGCGTTGAAAAAAGGGAATCGGGAGAGCAGTACTTC
13,TRBJ2-2,NA,NA,TRBV11-3,CASSSSRGGELFF,TGTGCCAGCAGCTCTAGTCGGGGCGGGGAGCTGTTTTTT
14,TRBJ2-1,NA,NA,TRBV6-1,CASSHFLGADEQFF,TGTGCCAGCAGCCACTTCCTGGGAGCCGATGAGCAGTTCTTC
13,TRBJ1-2,NA,NA,TRBV6-2/TRBV6-3,CASSSAANYGYTF,TGTGCCAGCAGCAGCGCCGCGAACTATGGCTACACCTTC
14,TRBJ2-2,TRBD2,few,TRBV24-1,CATQREGNTGELFF,TGTGCCACCCAGCGGGAGGGGAACACCGGGGAGCTGTTTTTT
14,TRBJ1-2,NA,NA,TRBV6-5,CASSYFGQSSGYTF,TGTGCCAGCAGTTACTTTGGACAGTCCTCTGGCTACACCTTC
19,TRBJ1-4,TRBD1,NA,TRBV20-1,CSARVRYRGQLQTNEKLFF,TGCAGTGCTAGAGTAAGATACAGGGGGCAGTTGCAGACTAATGAAAAACTGTTTTTT
13,TRBJ2-4,NA,few,TRBV11-2,CASSLRQGYIQYF,TGTGCCAGCAGCTTACGGCAGGGTTACATTCAGTACTTC
15,TRBJ2-7,TRBD1,NA,TRBV20-1,CSARARDRVSYEQYF,TGCAGTGCTAGAGCAAGGGACAGGGTTTCCTACGAGCAGTACTTC
17,TRBJ2-1,NA,few,TRBV12-3/TRBV12-4,CASCPPRWRVSYNEQFF,TGTGCCAGCTGTCCGCCTCGGTGGCGGGTCTCCTACAATGAGCAGTTCTTC
14,TRBJ2-7,TRBD1,NA,TRBV6-1,CASTRGDRGHEQYF,TGTGCCAGCACGAGGGGGGACAGGGGCCACGAGCAGTACTTC
13,TRBJ1-5,NA,few,TRBV11-2,CASSLDFRQPQHF,TGTGCCAGCAGCTTAGATTTCAGGCAGCCCCAGCATTTT